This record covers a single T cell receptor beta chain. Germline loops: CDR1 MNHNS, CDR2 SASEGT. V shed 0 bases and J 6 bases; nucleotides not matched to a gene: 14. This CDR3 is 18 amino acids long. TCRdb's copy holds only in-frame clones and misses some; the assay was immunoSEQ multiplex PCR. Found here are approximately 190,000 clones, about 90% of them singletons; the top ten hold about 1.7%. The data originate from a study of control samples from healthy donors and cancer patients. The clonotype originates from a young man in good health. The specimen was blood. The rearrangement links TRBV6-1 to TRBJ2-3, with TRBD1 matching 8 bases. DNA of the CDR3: TGTGCCAGCAGTGAAGCGGGTACCGGGACAGGTCCATTGGATACGCAGTATTTT. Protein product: CASSEAGTGTGPLDTQYF.